This T cell receptor beta chain was identified during a study of spatial heterogeneity in lung cancer. Study context: A total of 72 untreated early-stage non-small cell lung cancer patients served as donors. Across the raw uncorrected reads, a unique TCR and UMI combination was observed, on average, more than ten times.

This clonotype was counted many times. The V gene's germline CDR1 is SGHAT and CDR2 FQNNGV. The CDR3 is made up of 16 amino acids. J lost 6 bases, V lost 0 bases, and 9 bases had no gene match. Time point of the sample: blood at routine non-recurrence follow-up after resection. Frozen PBMC, nontumor lung or tumor provided whole RNA, which was sequenced unsorted. Each CDR3 protein gets one entry after TCRdb re-called the 5' RACE reads with MiXCR. The sample gives about 32,000 distinct CDR3 sequences, roughly a tenth of which show up once; approximately 26% is in the top ten. The genes are TRBV11-2 and TRBJ2-5; 8 bases agree with TRBD2. The TCR was taken from a female donor with early-stage non-small cell lung cancer. The sequenced sample was PBMCs, obtained at follow-up. This CDR3 is CASSLDPRGVRKTQYF. The CDR3 DNA follows: TGTGCCAGCAGCTTAGATCCGCGGGGGGTCAGAAAGACCCAGTACTTC.